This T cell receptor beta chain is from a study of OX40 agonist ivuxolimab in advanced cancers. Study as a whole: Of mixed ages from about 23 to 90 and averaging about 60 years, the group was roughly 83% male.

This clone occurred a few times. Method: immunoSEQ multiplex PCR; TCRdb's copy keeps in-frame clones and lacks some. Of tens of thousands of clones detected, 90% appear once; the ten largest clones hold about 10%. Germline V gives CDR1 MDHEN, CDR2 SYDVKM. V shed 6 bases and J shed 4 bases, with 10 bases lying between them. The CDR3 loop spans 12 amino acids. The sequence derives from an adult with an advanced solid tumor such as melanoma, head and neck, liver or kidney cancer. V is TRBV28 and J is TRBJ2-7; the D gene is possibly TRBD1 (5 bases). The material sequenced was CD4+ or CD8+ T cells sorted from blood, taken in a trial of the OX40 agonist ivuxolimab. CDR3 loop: CASRIQGYEQYF. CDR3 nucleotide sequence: TGTGCCAGCAGGATCCAGGGATACGAGCAGTACTTC.